This T cell receptor beta chain appears in the sequencing data of a study of T cells in localized non-small cell lung cancer. Study findings and constraints: Peak T cell clonality was found in uninvolved adjacent lung, exceeding tumor. Appearances in adjacent lung were noted for a median approximately 50 of the top 100 tumor clones. Overall survival was longer when the density of T cells in the blood was higher.

As concerns this clone: What it recognizes is unknown.

Measured with immunoSEQ multiplex PCR; TCRdb has only the in-frame clones, and not every one. Of roughly 1,200 clones in the sample, around 23% were seen once. The TCR was taken from a male donor aged 60 or over with stage I lung adenocarcinoma. The sample in question was normal lung tissue next to the tumor, obtained before any cancer treatment.

CDR3 coding DNA: TGTGCCTGGAGCCTCTATTACGAGCAGTACTTC. It yields the protein CAWSLYYEQYF. The chain joins TRBV30 to TRBJ2-7, with D uncertain. V dropped 3 bases and J dropped 4 bases, with 7 bases sitting between them. Germline V CDR1 and CDR2: GTSNPN, SVGIG (reference sequence). This CDR3 is built from 11 residues.